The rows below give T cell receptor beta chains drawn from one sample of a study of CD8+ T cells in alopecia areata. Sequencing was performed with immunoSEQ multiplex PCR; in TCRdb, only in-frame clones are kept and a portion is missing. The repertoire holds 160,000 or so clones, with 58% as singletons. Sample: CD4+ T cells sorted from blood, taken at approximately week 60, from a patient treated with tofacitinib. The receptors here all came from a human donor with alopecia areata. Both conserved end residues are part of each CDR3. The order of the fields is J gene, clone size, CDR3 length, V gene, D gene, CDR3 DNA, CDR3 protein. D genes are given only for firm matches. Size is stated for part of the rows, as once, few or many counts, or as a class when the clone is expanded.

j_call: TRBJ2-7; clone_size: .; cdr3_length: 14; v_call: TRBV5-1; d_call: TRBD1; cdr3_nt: TGCGCCAGCAGCTGGGGACAGGGGGCGAACGAGCAGTACTTC; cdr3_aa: CASSWGQGANEQYF
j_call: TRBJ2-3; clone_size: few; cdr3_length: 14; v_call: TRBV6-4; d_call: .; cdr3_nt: TGTGCCAGCAGTGACAGGGGAAGCACAGATACGCAGTATTTT; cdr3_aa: CASSDRGSTDTQYF
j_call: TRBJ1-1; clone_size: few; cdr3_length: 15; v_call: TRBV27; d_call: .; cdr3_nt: TGTGCCAGCAGTTTGCCCGGGACATCGAACACTGAAGCTTTCTTT; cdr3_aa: CASSLPGTSNTEAFF
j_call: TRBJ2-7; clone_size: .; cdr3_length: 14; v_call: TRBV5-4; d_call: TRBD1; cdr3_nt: TGTGCCAGCAGCCGAGCGACAGGGCTCCACGAGCAGTACTTC; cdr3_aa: CASSRATGLHEQYF
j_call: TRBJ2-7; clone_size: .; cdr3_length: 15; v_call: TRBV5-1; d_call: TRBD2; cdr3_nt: TGCGCCAGCAGCCCCAGGACTAGCGGGACCGACGAGCAGTACTTC; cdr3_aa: CASSPRTSGTDEQYF
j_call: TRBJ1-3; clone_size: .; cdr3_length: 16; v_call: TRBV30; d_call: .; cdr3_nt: TGTGCCTGGAGTGTATTAATAGGGGGCTCTGGAAACACCATATATTTT; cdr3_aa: CAWSVLIGGSGNTIYF
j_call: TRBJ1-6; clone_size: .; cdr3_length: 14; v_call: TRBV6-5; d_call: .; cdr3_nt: TGTGCCAGCAGTCATGCAGAGAGTAATTCACCCCTCCACTTT; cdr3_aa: CASSHAESNSPLHF
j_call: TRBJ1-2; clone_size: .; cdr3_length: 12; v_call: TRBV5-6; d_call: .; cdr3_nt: TGTGCCAGCAGCCTCTGGGTCGGCGGCTACACCTTC; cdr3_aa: CASSLWVGGYTF
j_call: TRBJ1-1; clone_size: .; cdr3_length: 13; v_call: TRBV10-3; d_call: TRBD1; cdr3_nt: TGTGCCATCAGTACAGGGGGCCGCACTGAAGCTTTCTTT; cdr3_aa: CAISTGGRTEAFF
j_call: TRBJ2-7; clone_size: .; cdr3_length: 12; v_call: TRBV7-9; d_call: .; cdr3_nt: TGTGCCAGCAGCTCCGGACCCTACGAGCAGTACTTC; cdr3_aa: CASSSGPYEQYF
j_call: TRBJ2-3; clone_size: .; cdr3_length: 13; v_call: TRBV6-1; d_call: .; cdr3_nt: TGTTCCGGCAGGTGGGGAAGCACAGATACGCAGTATTTT; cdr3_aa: CSGRWGSTDTQYF
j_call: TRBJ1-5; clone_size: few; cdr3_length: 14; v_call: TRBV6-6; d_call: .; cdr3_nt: TGTGCCAGCAGTCTAGACAGACCCAATCAGCCCCAGCATTTT; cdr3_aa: CASSLDRPNQPQHF
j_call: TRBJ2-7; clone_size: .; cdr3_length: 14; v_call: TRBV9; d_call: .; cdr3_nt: TGTGCCAGCAGCGTAAGAACATTCTCCTACGAGCAGTACTTC; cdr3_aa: CASSVRTFSYEQYF
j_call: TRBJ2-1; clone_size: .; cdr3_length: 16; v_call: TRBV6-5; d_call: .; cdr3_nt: TGTGCCAGCAGTTACGGAACAGGGCCCTTGTACAATGAGCAGTTCTTC; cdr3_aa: CASSYGTGPLYNEQFF
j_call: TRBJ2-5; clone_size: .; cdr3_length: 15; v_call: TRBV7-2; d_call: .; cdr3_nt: TGTGCCAGCAGCTTAGGGTCAGGTCGGCAGGGGACCCAGTACTTC; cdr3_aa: CASSLGSGRQGTQYF
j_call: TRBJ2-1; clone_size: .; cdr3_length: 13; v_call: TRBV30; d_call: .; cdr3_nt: TGTGCCTGGAGTGCGAATGGAGGGCTTGAGCAGTTCTTC; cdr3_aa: CAWSANGGLEQFF
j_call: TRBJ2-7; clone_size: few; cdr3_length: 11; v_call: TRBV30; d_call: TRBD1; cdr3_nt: TGTGCCTGGAGACAGGGGTACGAGCAGTACTTC; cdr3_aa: CAWRQGYEQYF
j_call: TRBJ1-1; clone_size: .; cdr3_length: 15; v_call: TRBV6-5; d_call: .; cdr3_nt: TGTGCCAGCAGTTACGGGCGATATGGGGACACTGAAGCTTTCTTT; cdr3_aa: CASSYGRYGDTEAFF
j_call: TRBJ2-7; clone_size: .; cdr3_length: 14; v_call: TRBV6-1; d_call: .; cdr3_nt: TGTGCCAGCAGTGGACGGACGGAACGGGGCGAGCAGTACTTC; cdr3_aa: CASSGRTERGEQYF
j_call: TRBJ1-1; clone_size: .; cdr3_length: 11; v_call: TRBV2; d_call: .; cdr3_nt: TGTGCCAGCGGGACGGACACTGAAGCTTTCTTT; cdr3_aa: CASGTDTEAFF
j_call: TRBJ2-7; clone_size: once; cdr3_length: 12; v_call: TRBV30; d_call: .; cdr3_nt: TGTGCCTGGGCTTTACCCCCCTACGAGCAGTACTTC; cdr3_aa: CAWALPPYEQYF
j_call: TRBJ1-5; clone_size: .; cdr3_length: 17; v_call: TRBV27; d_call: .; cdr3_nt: TGTGCCAGCAGTTTTGCCCGGGCCCCACGACCAAATCAGCCCCAGCATTTT; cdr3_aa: CASSFARAPRPNQPQHF
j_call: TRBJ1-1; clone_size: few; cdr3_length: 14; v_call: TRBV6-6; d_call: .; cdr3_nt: TGTGCCAGCAGTTACTCGAAAGCAAGTTTCGAAGCTTTCTTT; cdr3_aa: CASSYSKASFEAFF
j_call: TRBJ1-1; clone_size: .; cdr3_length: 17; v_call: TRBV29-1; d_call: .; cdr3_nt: TGCAGCGCGGGTAATGGCGTGGGACTACGTCCGAACACTGAAGCTTTCTTT; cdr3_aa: CSAGNGVGLRPNTEAFF
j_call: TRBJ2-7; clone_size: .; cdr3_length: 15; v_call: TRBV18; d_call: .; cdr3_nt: TGTGCCAGCTCACCCTCAGCTGGGATCTCGTTCGAGCAGTACTTC; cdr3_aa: CASSPSAGISFEQYF
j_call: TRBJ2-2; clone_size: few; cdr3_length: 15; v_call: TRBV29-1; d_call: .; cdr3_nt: TGCAGCGTTCTCGAAGGGTCAGGGTTGGCCGGGGAGCTGTTTTTT; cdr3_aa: CSVLEGSGLAGELFF
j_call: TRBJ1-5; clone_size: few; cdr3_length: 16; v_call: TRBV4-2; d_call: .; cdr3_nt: TGTGCCAGCAGCCAAGATTACTACAGGGGCAATCAGCCCCAGCATTTT; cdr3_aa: CASSQDYYRGNQPQHF
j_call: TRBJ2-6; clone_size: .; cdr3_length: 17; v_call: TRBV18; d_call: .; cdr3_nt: TGTGCCAGCTCACCACGCAACGGGGCCTCTGGGGCCAACGTCCTGACTTTC; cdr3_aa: CASSPRNGASGANVLTF
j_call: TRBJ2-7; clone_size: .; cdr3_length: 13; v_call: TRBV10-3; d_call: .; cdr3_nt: TGTGCCAGCCTCAGGTCCCAAGGTTACGAGCAGTACTTC; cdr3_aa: CASLRSQGYEQYF
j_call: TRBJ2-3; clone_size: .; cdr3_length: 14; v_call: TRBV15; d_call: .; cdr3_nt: TGTGCCACCGTACGTGAATACAACACAGATACGCAGTATTTT; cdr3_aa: CATVREYNTDTQYF
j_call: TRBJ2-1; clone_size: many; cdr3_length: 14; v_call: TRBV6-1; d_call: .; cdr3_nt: TGTGCCAGCAGTGAAAGCGCCCTATTGAATGAGCAGTTCTTC; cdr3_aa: CASSESALLNEQFF
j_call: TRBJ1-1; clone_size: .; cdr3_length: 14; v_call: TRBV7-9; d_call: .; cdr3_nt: TGTGCCAGCAGCTCCTGGGGGGGCTACACTGAAGCTTTCTTT; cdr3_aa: CASSSWGGYTEAFF
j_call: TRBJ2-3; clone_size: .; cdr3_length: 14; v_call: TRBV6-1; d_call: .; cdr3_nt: TGTGCCAGCAGTGATAAAGGACAGACAGATACGCAGTATTTT; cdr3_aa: CASSDKGQTDTQYF
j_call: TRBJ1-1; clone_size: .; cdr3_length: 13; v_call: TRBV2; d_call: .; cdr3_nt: TGTGCCAGCAGTGACTGGGGTCGGACTGAAGCTTTCTTT; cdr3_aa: CASSDWGRTEAFF
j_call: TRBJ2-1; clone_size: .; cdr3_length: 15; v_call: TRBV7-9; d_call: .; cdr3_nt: TGTGCCAGCAGCTACGAGGACTACTCGGACAATGAGCAGTTCTTC; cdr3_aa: CASSYEDYSDNEQFF
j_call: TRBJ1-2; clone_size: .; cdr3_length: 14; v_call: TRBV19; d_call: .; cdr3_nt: TGTGCCAGTAGTATTGGCGGCCTACAGAGGTGGGCAACCTTC; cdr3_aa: CASSIGGLQRWATF
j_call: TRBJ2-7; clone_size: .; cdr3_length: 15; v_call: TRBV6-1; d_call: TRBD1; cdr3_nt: TGTGCCAGCAGTGGGGACAGGGGGCCTTCTCGCGAGCAGTACTTC; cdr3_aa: CASSGDRGPSREQYF
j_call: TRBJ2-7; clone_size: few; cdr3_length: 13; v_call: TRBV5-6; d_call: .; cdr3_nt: TGTGCCAGCAGTAGCGTTCACTCCTACGAGCAGTACTTC; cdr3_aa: CASSSVHSYEQYF
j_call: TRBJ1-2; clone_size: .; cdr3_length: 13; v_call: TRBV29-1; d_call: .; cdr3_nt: TGCAGCGTTGAAGACGCGCAGCTCTATGGCTACACCTTC; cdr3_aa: CSVEDAQLYGYTF
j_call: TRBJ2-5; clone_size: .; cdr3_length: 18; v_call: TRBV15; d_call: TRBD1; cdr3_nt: TGTGCCACCAGCAGATCTATAAGGGACAGGGGGCGCAAAGAGACCCAGTACTTC; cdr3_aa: CATSRSIRDRGRKETQYF
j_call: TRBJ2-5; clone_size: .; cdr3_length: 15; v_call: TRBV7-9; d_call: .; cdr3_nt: TGTGCCAGCAGCTTAGCCCCCAGGGTCACGGAGACCCAGTACTTC; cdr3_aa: CASSLAPRVTETQYF
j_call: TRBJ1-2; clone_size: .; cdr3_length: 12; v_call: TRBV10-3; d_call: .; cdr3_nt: TGTGCCATCAGTGAGTCCCCCAGGGGTAACACCTTC; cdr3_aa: CAISESPRGNTF
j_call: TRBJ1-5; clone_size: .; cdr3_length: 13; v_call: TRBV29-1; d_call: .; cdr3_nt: TGCAGCGTTACAGATAATAGCAATCAGCCCCAGCATTTT; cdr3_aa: CSVTDNSNQPQHF
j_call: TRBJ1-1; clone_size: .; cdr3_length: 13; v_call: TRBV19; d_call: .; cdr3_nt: TGTGCCAGTAGTATGGGGGAACCCACTGAAGCTTTCTTT; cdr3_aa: CASSMGEPTEAFF
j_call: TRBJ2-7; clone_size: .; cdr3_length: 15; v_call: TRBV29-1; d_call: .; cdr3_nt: TGCAGCGTTGTCGTTTCGACCGGGACACTGTACGAGCAGTACTTC; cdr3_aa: CSVVVSTGTLYEQYF
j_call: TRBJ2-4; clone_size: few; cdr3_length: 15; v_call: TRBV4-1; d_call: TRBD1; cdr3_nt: TGTGCCAGCAGCCAGGGGGATTCAGACAAAAACATTCAGTACTTC; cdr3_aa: CASSQGDSDKNIQYF